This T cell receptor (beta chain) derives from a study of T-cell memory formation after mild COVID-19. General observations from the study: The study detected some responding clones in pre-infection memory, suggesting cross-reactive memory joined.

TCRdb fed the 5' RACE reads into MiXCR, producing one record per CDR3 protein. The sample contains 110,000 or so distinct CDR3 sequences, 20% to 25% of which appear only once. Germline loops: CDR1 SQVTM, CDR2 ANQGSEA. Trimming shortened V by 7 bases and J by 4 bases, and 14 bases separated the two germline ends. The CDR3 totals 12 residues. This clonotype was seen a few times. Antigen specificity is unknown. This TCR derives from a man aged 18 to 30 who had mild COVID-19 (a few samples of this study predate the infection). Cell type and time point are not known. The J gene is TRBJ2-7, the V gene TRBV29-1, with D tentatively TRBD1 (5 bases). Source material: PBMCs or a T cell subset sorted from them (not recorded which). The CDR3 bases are TGCAGCGCCACCGACAGATTGTACGAGCAGTACTTC. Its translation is CSATDRLYEQYF.